The next 27 T cell receptor beta chains were all read from a single sample in a study of cytomegalovirus exposure and HLA in healthy donors. 60 Vbeta and 13 Jbeta primers were used in PCR. Profiled with immunoSEQ multiplex PCR; TCRdb holds only in-frame clones, not every one. The table shows about 160,000 clones, with around 83% occurring only once. Sequencing was done on a sample of PBMCs. These receptors were collected from a man aged 45 to 65 in good health and CMV-seropositive.

This clone is a singleton in its sample. The V gene is TRBV9, the J gene TRBJ2-1; D gene ambiguous. Germline V gives CDR1 SGDLS, CDR2 YYNGEE. The CDR3 extends over 16 amino acids. V gave up 0 bases and J gave up 4 bases, with 14 bases separating them. In DNA, the CDR3 is TGTGCCAGCAGCGTAGAAGCGCCCACCAATTACAATGAGCAGTTCTTC. Its protein is CASSVEAPTNYNEQFF.

The genes are TRBV2 and TRBJ2-2; a possible D gene is TRBD2 (6 bases). Trimming left V 6 bases short and J 6 bases short, with 23 bases between. This CDR3 has 17 residues. CDR1 is SNHLY and CDR2 is FYNNEI in the germline V gene. CDR3: CASSGRTGRLPSGELFF. CDR3 coding DNA: TGTGCCAGCAGCGGTAGGACCGGGAGACTTCCGTCCGGGGAGCTGTTTTTT.

The rearrangement joins TRBV5-6 to TRBJ2-1, with D uncertain. CDR1 is SGHDT, CDR2 YYEEEE, per germline. The CDR3 totals 14 residues. V shed 3 bases and J shed 7 bases, with 14 bases lying between them. The CDR3, as DNA: TGTGCCAGCAGCTCCGTGTCCTTCGGGAATGAGCAGTTCTTC. Its protein product is CASSSVSFGNEQFF.

Only a few counts were recorded for this clone. The chain has TRBV18 and TRBJ2-7; 8 bases align to TRBD1. Trimming removed 6 bases from V and 0 bases from J; junction bases left unmatched: 7. This CDR3 is 15 amino acids long. CDR1 is KGHSH, CDR2 LQKENI, per germline. CDR3 bases: TGTGCCAGCTCTCCCGACAGGGGTGGCTCCTACGAGCAGTACTTC. It codes for CASSPDRGGSYEQYF.

V usage is TRBV19 and J usage is TRBJ1-5; no clear D. V lost 7 bases and J lost 11, with 9 bases in between. The germline V gene encodes CDR1 LNHDA and CDR2 SQIVND (reference sequence). The CDR3 contains 10 residues. CDR3 sequence: CASTASAQHF. CDR3 in DNA: TGTGCCAGTACCGCGTCGGCCCAGCATTTT.

The chain joins TRBV27 to TRBJ2-1; 12 nucleotides match TRBD2. With 5 bases clipped from V and 6 bases from J, the junction kept 2 bases outside the gene matches. The CDR3 contains 14 residues. Germline V CDR1 and CDR2: MNHEY, SMNVEV (reference sequence). CDR3 sequence reads: CASSMGLAGNEQFF. In nucleotides, the CDR3 is TGTGCCAGCAGTATGGGACTAGCGGGCAATGAGCAGTTCTTC.

V usage is TRBV19 and J usage is TRBJ1-5; 7 positions match TRBD1. Germline loops: CDR1 LNHDA, CDR2 SQIVND (reference sequence). V was pared by 3 bases and J by 6 bases, with 17 bases of the junction left unmatched. The CDR3 spans 18 residues. The DNA of the CDR3 is TGTGCCAGTAGTATGGGGACAGCCCTCACCTCCGGCCGTCAGCCCCAGCATTTT. Amino acids: CASSMGTALTSGRQPQHF.

The CDR3 DNA follows: TGTGCCAGCAGCTTATCCGCGGTTGTCTCCTACAATGAGCAGTTCTTC. Encoded protein: CASSLSAVVSYNEQFF. J is TRBJ2-1 and V is TRBV7-9; D not resolved. Trimming stripped 2 bases from V and 0 bases from J, with 11 bases between. Per the germline V gene, CDR1 is SEHNR and CDR2 is FQNEAQ (reference sequence). The CDR3 consists of 16 residues.

The V call is TRBV5-4, the J call TRBJ1-1; D remains ambiguous. Per germline, CDR1 SGHNT and CDR2 YYREEE (reference sequence). V was shortened by 1 base and J by 0 bases, with 7 bases between the two germline ends. This CDR3 spans 14 amino acids. This chain's CDR3 is CASSLNSLNTEAFF. In DNA form, the CDR3 reads TGTGCCAGCAGCTTGAACAGCTTGAACACTGAAGCTTTCTTT.

The gene calls are TRBV27 and TRBJ1-2, with D perhaps TRBD1 (5 bases). The CDR3 length is 13 residues. CDR1 is MNHEY, CDR2 SMNVEV, per germline (reference sequence). Trimming stripped 3 bases from V and 4 bases from J, with 9 bases between. DNA for the CDR3: TGTGCCAGCAGTTTTGGGGCAGCCTATGGCTACACCTTC. This sequence encodes CASSFGAAYGYTF.

V gene TRBV21-1 combines with J gene TRBJ1-2. TRBV21-1 is a listed pseudogene. The CDR3 is 18 residues long. The CDR3 DNA follows: TGTGCCAGCAGCAAAGAGACTTTAGCGGCAACCACTAACTATGGCTACACCTTC. Amino acids: CASSKETLAATTNYGYTF.

The gene calls are TRBV6-5 and TRBJ2-1; 7 bases align to TRBD2. Trimming at V came to 7 bases and at J to 9 bases, leaving 9 bases not matched to a gene. CDR1 is MNHEY, CDR2 SVGAGI, per germline. The CDR3 runs 13 residues. The CDR3 nucleotides are TGTGCCAGCACCCGTAGGCGGGGGAGTGAGCAGTTCTTC. Translation gives CASTRRRGSEQFF.

The gene calls are TRBV9 and TRBJ2-5, with TRBD2 matching over 12 bases. The CDR3 is 16 amino acids. Trimming at V came to 4 bases and at J to 1 base, leaving 5 bases not matched to a gene. Per germline, CDR1 SGDLS and CDR2 YYNGEE. This CDR3 reads CASSPVGLAGQETQYF. The CDR3 coding sequence is TGTGCCAGCAGCCCAGTGGGACTAGCGGGCCAAGAGACCCAGTACTTC. Combining the CDR3 with reference TRBV9 and TRBJ2-5 gives the whole variable domain DSGVTQTPKHLITATGQRVTLRCSPRSGDLSVYWYQQSLDQGLQFLIQYYNGEERAKGNILERFSAQQFPDLHSELNLSSLELGDSALYFCASSPVGLAGQETQYFGPGTRLLVL.

This chain links TRBV10-3 with TRBJ2-3; TRBD2 aligns across 11 bases. Trimming removed 8 bases from V and 3 bases from J; junction bases left unmatched: 10. This CDR3 is 16 amino acids long. Germline values: CDR1 ENHRY, CDR2 SYGVKD. The CDR3 coding sequence is TGTGCCATCGATGCTAGCGGGGGGACCCAAACAGATACGCAGTATTTT. Residues: CAIDASGGTQTDTQYF.

Here the CDR3 reads CASSKRGLGNTEAFF. The CDR3 DNA follows: TGTGCCAGCAGTAAGAGGGGGCTCGGGAACACTGAAGCTTTCTTT. The chain uses TRBV28 and TRBJ1-1; TRBD1 aligns across 7 bases. Germline assignment: CDR1 MDHEN and CDR2 SYDVKM. V dropped 5 bases and J dropped 1; count of bases not matched to a gene: 7. The CDR3 totals 15 residues.

V usage is TRBV30 and J usage is TRBJ2-2, with 7 bases that match TRBD2. Germline V gene data show CDR1 as GTSNPN and CDR2 as SVGIG (reference sequence). CDR3 length equals 14 residues. After removal of 4 bases from V and 6 bases from J, the junction contained 8 bases not matched to a gene. For the CDR3, the DNA is TGTGCCTGGACTGGCCTAGCGGCTGCCGGGGAGCTGTTTTTT. It specifies CAWTGLAAAGELFF.

J is TRBJ2-3 and V is TRBV5-4; 7 bases agree with TRBD2. CDR1 is SGHNT and CDR2 is YYREEE in the germline V gene (reference sequence). The CDR3 has 16 residues. Losses at the gene ends were 5 bases for V and 1 base for J; bases not matched to a gene: 10. The DNA of the CDR3 is TGTGCCAGCAGTCAAATCCGCGGGGGAGGCACAGATACGCAGTATTTT. Amino acid sequence: CASSQIRGGGTDTQYF. Full variable domain (remainder filled in from reference TRBV5-4 and TRBJ2-3): ETGVTQSPTHLIKTRGQQVTLRCSSQSGHNTVSWYQQALGQGPQFIFQYYREEENGRGNFPPRFSGLQFPNYSSELNVNALELDDSALYLCASSQIRGGGTDTQYFGPGTRLTVL.

The V and J genes are TRBV5-1 and TRBJ1-1, with TRBD1 identical over 7 bases. The CDR3 has 12 amino acids. The ends lost 4 bases at V and 7 bases at J; junction bases unmatched: 4. The germline gives CDR1 SGHRS, CDR2 YFSETQ. The CDR3 sequence: CASSPGTDEAFF. The DNA of the CDR3 is TGCGCCAGCAGCCCTGGGACAGATGAAGCTTTCTTT.

This chain joins TRBV28 and TRBJ1-1; possible D gene TRBD1, 5 bases. The germline V gene has CDR1 MDHEN and CDR2 SYDVKM. The ends were cut back, 4 bases at V and 1 base at J, with 10 bases in the middle. The CDR3 runs to 14 residues. The CDR3 nucleotides are TGTGCCAGCAGTTCGATCAGGGCGAACACTGAAGCTTTCTTT. Protein product: CASSSIRANTEAFF.

This chain links TRBV5-1 with TRBJ2-3; D is undetermined. CDR1 SGHRS and CDR2 YFSETQ come from the germline V gene. CDR3 size: 15 residues. Trimming left V 0 bases short and J 1 base short, with 9 bases between. The CDR3 spells CASSLGSLRTDTQYF. CDR3 DNA sequence: TGCGCCAGCAGCTTGGGGTCACTACGCACAGATACGCAGTATTTT.

The chain employs TRBV19 and TRBJ2-2; D is unclear. V was clipped by 6 bases and J by 0 bases, with 11 bases between them. This CDR3 contains 15 residues. CDR1 and CDR2 (germline): LNHDA, SQIVND (reference sequence). The CDR3: CASRPPRPNTGELFF. CDR3 nucleotide sequence: TGTGCCAGTAGACCTCCGCGGCCGAACACCGGGGAGCTGTTTTTT. Supplemented by reference TRBV19 and TRBJ2-2, the full variable domain reads DGGITQSPKYLFRKEGQNVTLSCEQNLNHDAMYWYRQDPGQGLRLIYYSQIVNDFQKGDIAEGYSVSREKKESFPLTVTSAQKNPTAFYLCASRPPRPNTGELFFGEGSRLTVL.

This clone turned up a few times. The V call is TRBV30, the J call TRBJ1-6, with 12 positions matching TRBD1. This CDR3 is built from 17 residues. Germline V gene data show CDR1 as GTSNPN and CDR2 as SVGIG (reference sequence). With V trimmed by 8 bases and J by 9 bases, 17 bases remained unmatched. CDR3 sequence: CALTAGRDRGLVSPLHF. The CDR3 DNA follows: TGTGCCCTAACCGCGGGGCGGGACAGGGGGCTAGTTTCACCCCTCCACTTT. The full variable domain, completed using reference TRBV30 and TRBJ1-6, is SQTIHQWPATLVQPVGSPLSLECTVEGTSNPNLYWYRQAAGRGLQLLFYSVGIGQISSEVPQNLSASRPQDRQFILSSKKLLLSDSGFYLCALTAGRDRGLVSPLHFGNGTRLTVT.

This clone appeared a few times. Other DNA sequences in the sample encode the same CDR3. This chain uses TRBV5-6 with TRBJ1-3; D not certain. CDR1 is SGHDT and CDR2 is YYEEEE in the germline V gene. The CDR3 has 14 amino acids. V was pared by 0 bases and J by 0 bases, with 4 bases between. CDR3 residues: CASSLGSSGNTIYF. CDR3 nucleotides: TGTGCCAGCAGCTTGGGGAGCTCTGGAAACACCATATATTTT.

A few counts support this clone. The chain uses TRBV6-4 and TRBJ2-2; D call uncertain. V dropped 1 base and J dropped 7 bases, with 4 bases sitting between them. CDR3 length equals 12 residues. Germline V gives CDR1 MRHNA, CDR2 SNTAGT. CDR3 in DNA: TGTGCCAGCAGTGACTACAACGGGGAGCTGTTTTTT. Translation gives CASSDYNGELFF.

The rearrangement links TRBV19 to TRBJ2-2; D is unresolved. The ends were cut back, 3 bases at V and 7 bases at J, with 6 bases in the middle. This CDR3 is 12 amino acids long. Germline assignment: CDR1 LNHDA and CDR2 SQIVND (reference sequence). The CDR3 DNA reads as TGTGCCAGTAGTATGAGGTACGGGGAGCTGTTTTTT. This codes for CASSMRYGELFF. The full variable domain, its missing parts supplied by reference TRBV19 and TRBJ2-2, is DGGITQSPKYLFRKEGQNVTLSCEQNLNHDAMYWYRQDPGQGLRLIYYSQIVNDFQKGDIAEGYSVSREKKESFPLTVTSAQKNPTAFYLCASSMRYGELFFGEGSRLTVL.

The chain has TRBV18 and TRBJ2-2, with 7 bases aligning to TRBD2. Germline CDR1 KGHSH, CDR2 LQKENI. J lost 0 bases, V lost 6 bases, and 13 bases had no gene match. This CDR3 has 18 residues. This CDR3 is CASSQEYRTRANTGELFF. CDR3 DNA: TGTGCCAGCTCGCAGGAGTATAGGACTAGGGCGAACACCGGGGAGCTGTTTTTT.

V usage is TRBV9 and J usage is TRBJ1-2; D is perhaps TRBD1 (6 bases). Germline lookup yields CDR1 SGDLS and CDR2 YYNGEE. The CDR3 contains 15 residues. V gave up 3 bases and J gave up 4 bases, with 16 bases separating them. The CDR3 DNA sequence: TGTGCCAGCAGCGGTCTAAAGGGACAAGTCTATGGCTACACCTTC. This gives the protein CASSGLKGQVYGYTF.